This TCR beta chain is from a study of shared clonotypes between healthy human individuals. Assay execution proceeded at the deep level. Sequenced by immunoSEQ multiplex PCR; TCRdb stores in-frame clones only, minus some. The sample shows millions of clones, 90% to 95% of them seen only once. The naive CD8 population came from CD45RO-negative cells selected for CCR7, without terminally differentiated effector memory CD45RA+ cells. This clone showed up just once. V shed 1 base and J shed 3 bases, with 10 bases lying between them. The CDR3 spans 14 residues. Germline assignment: CDR1 LNHDA and CDR2 SQIVND (reference sequence).

The sample taken for sequencing was naive CD8+ T cells from PBMCs. The chain recombines TRBV19 with TRBJ2-7; possible D gene TRBD1, 5 bases. The TCR comes from a man younger than 35 in good health. Some clones in this sample may be carry-over from other donors' samples. The CDR3 sequence: CASSIADSNYEQYF. CDR3 nucleotides: TGTGCCAGTAGTATAGCCGACAGCAACTACGAGCAGTACTTC.